The entry that follows covers one T cell receptor (beta chain) sequence. Its antigen is not known. The record originates from a study of T cells in narcolepsy. For the study at large: Patients with NT1 or NT2 and healthy control donors were enrolled.

Study results and limitations: Some memory CD4+ repertoires had no autoreactive clone sequences. Reportedly, autoreactive clonotypes were serially detected in patients' blood but not controls'.

Some clones are missing from TCRdb's copy, which holds only in-frame ones; the method was immunoSEQ multiplex PCR. This table has about 24,000 clones, less than 65% appearing once. The ends were cut back, 2 bases at V and 10 bases at J, with 11 bases in the middle. The CDR3 spans 12 residues. The germline gives CDR1 MGHDK, CDR2 SYGVNS. What was sequenced was memory (CD45RA-) CD4+ T cells from blood. This clonotype was sampled from a human donor in good health. This chain uses TRBV25-1 with TRBJ1-2; D gene ambiguous. The DNA for the CDR3 is TGTGCCAGCAGTGAAGGCCTTACCCCCTACACCTTC. Protein product: CASSEGLTPYTF.